This T cell receptor (beta chain) was recorded in a study of response to subunit inactivated influenza vaccine. Notes on the study in general: Only a handful of new T cells, the authors suggested, are recruited with each seasonal influenza vaccination.

TCRdb re-called the RT-PCR reads with MiXCR, one entry per CDR3 protein. The sample lists hundreds of thousands of distinct CDR3 sequences, roughly 22% occurring once. CDR3 length equals 14 residues. V was pared by 2 bases and J by 1 base, with 8 bases between. This clonotype was detected many times. Its antigen is undetermined. This receptor was obtained from a man aged 45 to 70 who received an inactivated influenza vaccine. The chain joins TRBV12-3 or TRBV12-4 to TRBJ1-1, with D maybe TRBD1 (5 bases). The sequencing here drew on PBMCs from blood, taken approximately 22 months after vaccination. The CDR3 spells CASSLQGRNTEAFF. For the CDR3, the DNA is TGTGCCAGCAGTTTACAGGGCCGGAACACTGAAGCTTTCTTT.